This T cell receptor (beta chain) was identified during a study of graft-versus-host responses after intestinal transplantation. Turning to the study itself: The transplants performed in recipients were multivisceral, liver-intestinal, or isolated intestinal. All of the recipients had induction that used anti-thymocyte globulin, then tacrolimus and steroids for 2 to 3 years.

The data were produced by immunoSEQ multiplex PCR, yet TCRdb's version contains in-frame clones alone and is incomplete. The sample has about 9,800 clones, 90% to 95% seen once. This CDR3 comprises 13 residues. The germline V gene has CDR1 MNHEY and CDR2 SMNVEV (reference sequence). V was pared by 5 bases and J by 5 bases, with 12 bases between. With regard to this clone: Its antigen is still unknown.

Study-wide findings and caveats: With peak circulating GvH clone levels came an association with early post-transplant HvG declines. Recipient marrow showed GvH clones, some seen first in ileum or blood.

The TCR was taken from a human patient who received an intestinal transplant, so some T cells may come from the graft donor. The sample consisted of PBMCs, taken approximately 46 days after intestinal transplant. The chain uses TRBV27 and TRBJ1-1; a possible D gene is TRBD1 (6 bases). The CDR3 sequence: CASSPFTGTEAFF. As DNA, the CDR3 is TGTGCCAGCAGTCCATTCACAGGGACTGAAGCTTTCTTT.